This T cell receptor (beta chain) comes out of a study of CXCR3-negative and CXCR3-positive naive CD8 T cells. The overall study: Cumulative TRB read yield was about 140 million, averaging about 1.5 +/- 0.3 million per library. Overall study findings and caveats: Memory CD8+ T cell repertoires were far less diverse than both naive subsets.

The CDR3 runs 14 residues. With respect to this clonotype: Its cognate antigen is unknown.

5' RACE that incorporated UMI labels was used to prepare the TRB cDNA libraries. No DNA is given; TCRdb re-called the 5' RACE reads and lists each CDR3 protein once. Listed are some 130,000 distinct CDR3 sequences; 0.45% to 0.55% falls within the top ten. CD45RO-CCR7+CD27+CD95- cells counted as naive CD8+ T cells. The V and J genes are TRBV12-3 or TRBV12-4 and TRBJ2-5; TCRdb's D call of TRBD1 is untestable without DNA. The sequencing sample was made of naive CXCR3- CD8+ T cells from blood. Noted subset: CD45RO-CCR7+CD27+CD95- naive CD8+ T cells lacking CXCR3 (TNR3-). The sequence derives from a human donor in good health. Some clones in this sample may be carry-over from other donors' samples. The CDR3 sequence is CASSGQGASETQYF.